The clone carrying this T cell receptor (beta chain) was detected many times. Its antigen is not identified. The sample belongs to a study of identical twins. Overall study results and limits: Conclusions were based on cross-sectional statistical analysis, without following the same donors. Models, which agreed with sharing between unrelated individuals, nonetheless underestimated the out-of-frame TCR alpha sharing seen in monozygotic twins. The study found weaker excess twin sharing in beta out-of-frame sequences. Researchers caution that invariant MAIT and iNKT cells could partly confound zero-insertion analyses.

The junction had 15 bases not matched to a gene; V was cut back by 5 bases and J by 2 bases. The CDR3 runs to 18 residues. Germline assignment: CDR1 SGHAT and CDR2 FQDESV (reference sequence). Via MiXCR, TCRdb re-called the 5' RACE reads, giving one row per CDR3 protein. The profile covers approximately 670,000 distinct CDR3 sequences, with approximately 6% appearing a single time and about 2% taken by the ten largest. V gene TRBV11-1 combines with J gene TRBJ2-5, with TRBD1 matching over 9 bases. The sequencing input was naive T cells sorted from blood. The receptor comes from a man between 18 and 35 years old in good health. The CDR3 nucleotides read TGTGCCAGCAGCAATGTCCAGGGACAGGGAGAAGTACAAGAGACCCAGTACTTC. Protein: CASSNVQGQGEVQETQYF.